This T cell receptor beta chain was captured in a study of T cells in Graves' hyperthyroidism and ophthalmopathy. Worth noting for this clonotype: What it binds is unknown.

Study-wide results and limits: Ophthalmopathy prediction by the model preceded onset by a median roughly 6 months. Among thyroid clonotypes expanded above 0.001, most also appeared in blood.

Germline values: CDR1 KGHSH, CDR2 LQKENI. This CDR3 contains 15 residues. V was shortened by 5 bases and J by 1 base, with 14 bases between the two germline ends. From RNA transcripts, TCR beta CDR3 regions were amplified. The primer set for the first-round RT-PCR of the TCR CDR3 was HTBI. TCRdb re-derived calls from the multiplex PCR reads in MiXCR, one entry per CDR3 protein. The sample lists 250,000 to 300,000 distinct CDR3 sequences, approximately 18% occurring once. The sequence came from a man in his forties or fifties with Graves' ophthalmopathy. The chain uses TRBV18 and TRBJ1-1; D gene unclear. Sequences were obtained from blood. This chain's CDR3 is CASSSETVQNTEAFF. In DNA, the CDR3 is TGTGCCAGCTCATCAGAGACCGTCCAGAACACTGAAGCTTTCTTT.